What follows are 8 T cell receptor beta chains derived from one specimen sequenced in a study of lymphopenia after photon versus proton radiotherapy. Data came from immunoSEQ multiplex PCR; TCRdb stores just in-frame clones and leaves some out. The sample lists about 30,000 clones; approximately 87% were seen once. The specimen was peripheral blood, collected from a patient treated with proton-based radiotherapy. Receptors were obtained from a woman aged 60-70 years with cholangiocarcinoma. Some clones in this sample may be carry-over from other donors' samples.

This chain connects TRBV10-3 to TRBJ2-1; 11 bases line up with TRBD1. CDR3 length: 15 amino acids. The trim removed 4 bases at V and 6 bases at J, leaving 5 bases unmatched. Germline CDR1 and CDR2: ENHRY and SYGVKD. The CDR3 reads CAISVGTGGFNEQFF. CDR3 nucleotides: TGTGCCATCAGTGTAGGGACAGGGGGATTCAATGAGCAGTTCTTC.

The chain links TRBV25-1 to TRBJ1-2; unclear D gene. From germline, CDR1 is MGHDK and CDR2 SYGVNS. CDR3 size: 12 residues. V lost 4 bases, J lost 5 bases, and 8 bases lay in between. CDR3 amino acids: CASSGREYGYTF. DNA of the CDR3: TGTGCCAGCAGTGGAAGGGAGTATGGCTACACCTTC.

CDR3 sequence reads: CASSSGQGYGYTF. In DNA, the CDR3 is TGTGCCAGCAGCTCGGGACAGGGGTATGGCTACACCTTC. This chain uses TRBV7-9 with TRBJ1-2; 10 bases are shared with TRBD1. Trimming cost V 4 bases and J 5 bases; bases outside gene matches: 1. The germline V gene encodes CDR1 SEHNR and CDR2 FQNEAQ (reference sequence). The CDR3 spans 13 residues. Filled out from reference TRBV7-9 and TRBJ1-2, the complete variable domain reads DTGVSQNPRHKITKRGQNVTFRCDPISEHNRLYWYRQTLGQGPEFLTYFQNEAQLEKSRLLSDRFSAERPKGSFSTLEIQRTEQGDSAMYLCASSSGQGYGYTFGSGTRLTVV.

This CDR3 is CASSLSSEVGGYTF. DNA for the CDR3: TGTGCCAGCAGTTTATCGTCGGAGGTCGGTGGCTACACCTTC. This chain links TRBV27 with TRBJ1-2; no reliable D call. The germline V gene encodes CDR1 MNHEY and CDR2 SMNVEV (reference sequence). This CDR3 has 14 amino acids. Trimming took 0 bases from V and 7 from J, leaving 12 bases between them.

The chain couples TRBV5-1 to TRBJ2-1, with 12 positions matching TRBD2. CDR3 length equals 16 residues. V lost 4 bases and J lost 1; bases outside the gene matches: 3. Per germline, CDR1 SGHRS and CDR2 YFSETQ. The CDR3 DNA sequence: TGCGCCAGCAGCGCTAGCGGGGGGGCTTCCTACAATGAGCAGTTCTTC. Protein sequence: CASSASGGASYNEQFF.

The DNA of the CDR3 is TGCGCCAGCAGCTTTTTAACAGGGAGTCCCTACGAGCAGTACTTC. Its protein is CASSFLTGSPYEQYF. V is TRBV5-1 and J is TRBJ2-7, with D perhaps matching TRBD1 (6 bases). The CDR3 has 15 residues. Per the germline V gene, CDR1 is SGHRS and CDR2 is YFSETQ. The V end was cut by 2 bases, the J end by 2 bases, with 14 bases between.

The chain carries TRBV30 and TRBJ2-5, with 7 positions matching TRBD1. The V gene's germline CDR1 is GTSNPN and CDR2 SVGIG (reference sequence). J gave up 2 bases and V 7 bases, and 10 bases lay outside the gene matches. The CDR3 sequence is 14 residues long. The CDR3 sequence is CAFTGGQIQETQYF. The CDR3 DNA follows: TGTGCCTTTACTGGGGGACAGATTCAAGAGACCCAGTACTTC.

V usage is TRBV6-1 and J usage is TRBJ2-3; D might be TRBD2 (6 bases). CDR1 is MNHNS, CDR2 SASEGT, per germline. This CDR3 spans 12 amino acids. The ends were cut back, 0 bases at V and 10 bases at J, with 8 bases in the middle. The CDR3, as DNA: TGTGCCAGCAGTGAAGCCGGAGGGTCGCAGTATTTT. Its translation: CASSEAGGSQYF.